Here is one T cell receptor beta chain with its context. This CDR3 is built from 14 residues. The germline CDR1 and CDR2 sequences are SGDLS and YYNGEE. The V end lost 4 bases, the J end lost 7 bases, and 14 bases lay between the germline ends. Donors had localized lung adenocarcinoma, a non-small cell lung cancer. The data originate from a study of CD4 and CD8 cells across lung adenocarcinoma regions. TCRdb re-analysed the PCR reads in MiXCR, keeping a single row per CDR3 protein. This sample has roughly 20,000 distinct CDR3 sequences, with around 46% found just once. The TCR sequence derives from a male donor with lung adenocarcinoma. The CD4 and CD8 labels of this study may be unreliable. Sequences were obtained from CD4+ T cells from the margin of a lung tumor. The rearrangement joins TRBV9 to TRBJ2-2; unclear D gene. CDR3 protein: CASSKDTPIGELFF. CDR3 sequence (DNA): TGTGCCAGCAGCAAAGACACCCCCATCGGGGAGCTGTTTTTT.